Detailed here is one TCR beta chain. The record originates from a study of blood T cell repertoires in COVID-19. Study context: Sites in the United States, Italy and Spain provided acute and convalescent COVID-19 samples. The analysed material was cDNA or gDNA that came from T cells, B-cell-depleted T cells, or PBMCs.

The CDR3 length is 15 residues. Germline assignment: CDR1 LGHNT and CDR2 FRNRAP. The V gene lost 6 bases and the J gene lost 4 bases, with 15 bases spanning the gap. Study processing details: Estimation of nucleated cell counts was performed using reference gene primer amplification. Assay: immunoSEQ multiplex PCR; the TCRdb copy retains only in-frame clones and omits some. V, J and clone size were drawn from that table, and D and trimming were deduced from the DNA. The table has about 220,000 clones, around 85% seen once. The sequence came from a woman in her 70s with COVID-19, enrolled during active disease. The chain combines TRBV12-5 with TRBJ1-4; the D gene is possibly TRBD1 (6 bases). Sequenced: peripheral blood. The DNA of the CDR3 is TGTGCTAGTGGCTCCGGACAGTCCATTAATGAAAAACTGTTTTTT. This sequence encodes CASGSGQSINEKLFF.